The 25 T cell receptor beta chains below all came from one sample that was sequenced in a study of cytomegalovirus exposure and HLA in healthy donors. Vbeta (60) and Jbeta (13) primers were used in the PCR. Sequenced by immunoSEQ multiplex PCR; TCRdb stores in-frame clones only, minus some. Recorded for this sample: 65,000 to 95,000 clones. The sequenced material came from PBMCs. Receptors originate from an older woman in good health and CMV-seronegative.

V usage is TRBV10-3 and J usage is TRBJ2-1; D gene unclear. This CDR3 is built from 15 residues. Germline CDR1 ENHRY, CDR2 SYGVKD. V gave up 0 bases and J gave up 8 bases, with 14 bases separating them. This chain's CDR3 is CAISESGLDYDEQFF. For the CDR3, the DNA is TGTGCCATCAGTGAGTCGGGCTTAGATTATGATGAGCAGTTCTTC.

The chain has TRBV28 and TRBJ1-4; D call uncertain. Per the germline V gene, CDR1 is MDHEN and CDR2 is SYDVKM. The CDR3 runs 15 residues. V was trimmed by 8 bases and J by 7 bases, leaving 20 bases between them. CDR3 region: CASCSPGVSPEKLFF. The CDR3 DNA reads as TGTGCCAGCTGCAGCCCGGGAGTATCCCCTGAAAAACTGTTTTTT.

The chain is built from TRBV7-8 and TRBJ2-7, with D possibly TRBD1 on 5 matching bases. From germline, CDR1 is SGHVS and CDR2 FQNEAQ. Trimming left V 8 bases short and J 5 bases short, with 19 bases between. The CDR3 sequence is 14 residues long. The CDR3 DNA is TGTGCCAGCTCGCGGACAACAACTGGGAACGAGCAGTACTTC. This codes for CASSRTTTGNEQYF. Looking up the rest from reference TRBV7-8 and TRBJ2-7 gives the full variable domain: GAGVSQSPRYKVAKRGQDVALRCDPISGHVSLFWYQQALGQGPEFLTYFQNEAQLDKSGLPSDRFFAERPEGSVSTLKIQRTQQEDSAVYLCASSRTTTGNEQYFGPGTRLTVT.

The chain employs TRBV2 and TRBJ1-5, with a tentative D call TRBD1 (6 bases). CDR1 SNHLY and CDR2 FYNNEI come from the germline V gene. The germline V and J ends were trimmed by 2 bases and 0 bases, with 14 bases remaining between them. The CDR3 sequence is 17 residues long. The CDR3 nucleotides read TGTGCCAGCAGTGAACCATTCGGGGGGCATAGCAATCAGCCCCAGCATTTT. It specifies CASSEPFGGHSNQPQHF.

The chain uses TRBV2 and TRBJ2-7; weak D call: TRBD2 (6 bases). The CDR3 totals 15 residues. Deletions cut 8 bases from V and 2 bases from J, with 19 bases between. Germline V gene data show CDR1 as SNHLY and CDR2 as FYNNEI. CDR3 sequence reads: CASRGIPGEAYEQYF. In DNA form, the CDR3 reads TGTGCCAGCCGGGGTATTCCGGGAGAGGCCTACGAGCAGTACTTC.

The J gene is TRBJ1-3, the V gene TRBV28; 9 nucleotides match TRBD1. In germline, CDR1 is MDHEN, CDR2 SYDVKM. Germline trimming cut 6 bases from V and 4 bases from J; bases unmatched to any gene: 4. The CDR3 contains 14 residues. CDR3 region: CASRDRGKGNTIYF. The DNA of the CDR3 is TGTGCCAGCAGGGACAGGGGAAAAGGAAACACCATATATTTT.

The chain couples TRBV18 to TRBJ1-4, with D possibly TRBD1 on 5 matching bases. V was clipped by 3 bases and J by 0 bases, with 8 bases between them. There are 15 residues in the CDR3. Germline CDR1 KGHSH, CDR2 LQKENI. The CDR3 nucleotides read TGTGCCAGCTCACCGGGACTCTCAACTAATGAAAAACTGTTTTTT. Amino acid sequence: CASSPGLSTNEKLFF.

The chain couples TRBV6-6 to TRBJ1-2; 10 bases agree with TRBD1. Germline-derived CDR1 and CDR2 are MNHNY and SVGAGI (reference sequence). V shed 4 bases, J shed 7 bases, and the junction held 3 bases outside the gene matches. The CDR3 consists of 13 residues. CDR3 bases: TGTGCCAGCAGTTTAGGGACAGGGGTTGGCTACACCTTC. Amino acids: CASSLGTGVGYTF.

The J gene is TRBJ2-7, the V gene TRBV28; TRBD1 matches at 9 bases. J gave up 2 bases and V 3 bases, and 8 bases lay outside the gene matches. CDR3 length: 16 residues. Germline V gene data show CDR1 as MDHEN and CDR2 as SYDVKM. This CDR3 reads CASSLGTGRKAYEQYF. DNA of the CDR3: TGTGCCAGCAGTTTGGGGACAGGGCGGAAAGCCTACGAGCAGTACTTC.

This chain links TRBV27 with TRBJ2-1, with 8 positions matching TRBD2. This CDR3 region has 14 residues. Germline lookup yields CDR1 MNHEY and CDR2 SMNVEV (reference sequence). With 8 bases clipped from V and 7 bases from J, the junction kept 10 bases outside the gene matches. CDR3 DNA: TGTGCCAGCGGACAGAGCGGGAGTAAAAATGAGCAGTTCTTC. Amino acid sequence: CASGQSGSKNEQFF.

This rearrangement joins TRBV19 to TRBJ2-1; 10 bases map to TRBD2. Unmatched junction bases numbered 4, after V lost 3 bases and J lost 5 bases. CDR3 length: 15 amino acids. Germline-derived CDR1 and CDR2 are LNHDA and SQIVND (reference sequence). The CDR3 DNA is TGTGCCAGTAGTATCATCGGACTAGCGGACAATGAGCAGTTCTTC. This encodes CASSIIGLADNEQFF.

The J gene is TRBJ1-4, the V gene TRBV2; TRBD1 matches 12 bases. Germline trimming cut 8 bases from V and 10 bases from J; bases unmatched to any gene: 14. Germline CDR1 SNHLY, CDR2 FYNNEI. The CDR3 length is 16 residues. The CDR3 sequence is CASAQVQGTGGGKLFF. DNA for the CDR3: TGTGCCAGCGCCCAAGTCCAGGGGACAGGGGGCGGAAAACTGTTTTTT. Full variable domain (remainder filled in from reference TRBV2 and TRBJ1-4): EPEVTQTPSHQVTQMGQEVILRCVPISNHLYFYWYRQILGQKVEFLVSFYNNEISEKSEIFDDQFSVERPDGSNFTLKIRSTKLEDSAMYFCASAQVQGTGGGKLFFGSGTQLSVL.

The rearrangement uses TRBV19 and TRBJ2-3; 7 nucleotides match TRBD2. Looked up from germline, CDR1 is LNHDA and CDR2 is SQIVND (reference sequence). The J segment lost 4 bases and the V segment lost 11 bases, leaving 9 bases of the junction unmatched. This CDR3 contains 13 residues. CDR3 in amino acids: CASGTTRADTQYF. The CDR3 DNA reads as TGTGCCTCAGGGACTACCAGGGCAGATACGCAGTATTTT.

The rearrangement uses TRBV27 and TRBJ1-5; 8 bases line up with TRBD1. V lost 6 bases, J lost 5 bases, and 9 bases stayed unmatched. The CDR3 is made up of 15 amino acids. CDR1 is MNHEY, CDR2 SMNVEV, per germline (reference sequence). The CDR3 is CASSPAGTGYQPQHF. CDR3 nucleotides: TGTGCCAGCAGCCCGGCCGGGACAGGTTATCAGCCCCAGCATTTT.

J is TRBJ2-7 and V is TRBV14, with D possibly TRBD1 on 5 matching bases. The CDR3 has 17 residues. The germline V and J ends were trimmed by 2 bases and 2 bases, with 19 bases remaining between them. The germline gives CDR1 SGHDN, CDR2 FVKESK. CDR3 residues: CASSQLRPRDRPYEQYF. CDR3 sequence (DNA): TGTGCCAGCAGCCAACTAAGACCCCGAGACAGACCCTACGAGCAGTACTTC. The variable domain in full, with the rest retrieved from reference TRBV14 and TRBJ2-7, is EAGVTQFPSHSVIEKGQTVTLRCDPISGHDNLYWYRRVMGKEIKFLLHFVKESKQDESGMPNNRFLAERTGGTYSTLKVQPAELEDSGVYFCASSQLRPRDRPYEQYFGPGTRLTVT.

The chain recombines TRBV7-8 with TRBJ2-5, with 13 nucleotides matching TRBD2. The end of the DNA is better explained by TRBJ2-7, so the J call may be wrong. The CDR3 has 15 amino acids. CDR1 SGHVS and CDR2 FQNEAQ come from the germline V gene. The CDR3 here is CASSSWGLAGYEQYF. CDR3 sequence (DNA): TGTGCCAGCAGCTCCTGGGGACTAGCGGGGTACGAGCAGTACTTC.

The chain has TRBV15 and TRBJ2-6; a possible D gene is TRBD1 (6 bases). CDR3 length: 17 amino acids. Germline V CDR1 and CDR2: LNHNV, YYDKDF (reference sequence). V lost 3 bases and J lost 0, with 12 bases in between. CDR3 in DNA: TGTGCCACCAGCAGTGGCAGGGGAAGCTCTGGGGCCAACGTCCTGACTTTC. Translated, it gives CATSSGRGSSGANVLTF.

The chain is built from TRBV2 and TRBJ2-3; D unclear. The germline V gene has CDR1 SNHLY and CDR2 FYNNEI. The CDR3 length is 14 residues. The V end lost 2 bases, the J end lost 1 base, and 7 bases lay between the germline ends. CDR3 region: CASSELGGTDTQYF. For the CDR3, the DNA is TGTGCCAGCAGTGAACTAGGAGGCACAGATACGCAGTATTTT. The whole variable domain, remainder taken from reference TRBV2 and TRBJ2-3, is EPEVTQTPSHQVTQMGQEVILRCVPISNHLYFYWYRQILGQKVEFLVSFYNNEISEKSEIFDDQFSVERPDGSNFTLKIRSTKLEDSAMYFCASSELGGTDTQYFGPGTRLTVL.

The rearrangement joins TRBV19 to TRBJ2-2; TRBD2 aligns across 9 bases. CDR1 is LNHDA and CDR2 is SQIVND in the germline V gene (reference sequence). The CDR3 extends over 15 amino acids. The J segment lost 6 bases and the V segment lost 5 bases, leaving 7 bases of the junction unmatched. DNA of the CDR3: TGTGCCAGTAGTGCCCTAGCGGGATCAGCCGGGGAGCTGTTTTTT. Residues: CASSALAGSAGELFF.

The J gene is TRBJ1-5, the V gene TRBV4-1; D is unclear. The V gene lost 1 base and the J gene lost 4 bases, with 11 bases spanning the gap. Germline-derived CDR1 and CDR2 are MGHRA and YSYEKL. The CDR3 contains 15 residues. The CDR3 DNA sequence: TGCGCCAGCAGCCAAGCGAGCGGCGGAAATCAGCCCCAGCATTTT. This codes for CASSQASGGNQPQHF.

The rearrangement uses TRBV5-8 and TRBJ2-7; possibly TRBD2 for D (5 bases). Germline V CDR1 and CDR2: SGHTS, YDEGEE. This CDR3 is built from 13 residues. The V and J ends lost 3 bases and 7 bases respectively, with 14 bases between them. CDR3 region: CASSSEGFLEQYF. The CDR3 bases are TGTGCCAGCAGCTCAGAGGGCTTCTTGGAGCAGTACTTC.

This chain links TRBV7-3 with TRBJ2-3; 11 positions match TRBD2. CDR1 is SGHTA, CDR2 FQGTGA, per germline. The CDR3 has 17 residues. Germline trimming cut 3 bases from V and 1 base from J; bases unmatched to any gene: 6. Here the CDR3 DNA reads TGTGCCAGCAGCTTTACCGGGACTAGCGGCCGCACAGATACGCAGTATTTT. Protein product: CASSFTGTSGRTDTQYF.

The chain joins TRBV10-3 to TRBJ2-5, with 12 positions matching TRBD1. The DNA end lines up better with TRBJ2-7; the J call may be wrong. CDR1 is ENHRY and CDR2 is SYGVKD in the germline V gene. The CDR3 contains 15 residues. In nucleotides, the CDR3 is TGTGCCATCAAAGTAGAGGGACAGGGGGCCCACGAGCAGTACTTC. Translation: CAIKVEGQGAHEQYF.

This rearrangement joins TRBV5-1 to TRBJ2-1; 13 bases map to TRBD2. The trim removed 4 bases at V and 1 base at J, leaving 5 bases unmatched. Looked up from germline, CDR1 is SGHRS and CDR2 is YFSETQ. This CDR3 spans 17 amino acids. The chain's CDR3 is CASSPGLAGVSYNEQFF. The CDR3 DNA is TGCGCCAGCAGCCCTGGACTAGCGGGAGTATCCTACAATGAGCAGTTCTTC.

The chain uses TRBV7-9 and TRBJ2-5, with D unresolved. Looked up from germline, CDR1 is SEHNR and CDR2 is FQNEAQ (reference sequence). The CDR3 spans 14 residues. V lost 5 bases and J lost 0, with 10 bases in between. This chain's CDR3 is CASSPIQYQETQYF. The CDR3, as DNA: TGTGCCAGCAGCCCGATCCAGTACCAAGAGACCCAGTACTTC.